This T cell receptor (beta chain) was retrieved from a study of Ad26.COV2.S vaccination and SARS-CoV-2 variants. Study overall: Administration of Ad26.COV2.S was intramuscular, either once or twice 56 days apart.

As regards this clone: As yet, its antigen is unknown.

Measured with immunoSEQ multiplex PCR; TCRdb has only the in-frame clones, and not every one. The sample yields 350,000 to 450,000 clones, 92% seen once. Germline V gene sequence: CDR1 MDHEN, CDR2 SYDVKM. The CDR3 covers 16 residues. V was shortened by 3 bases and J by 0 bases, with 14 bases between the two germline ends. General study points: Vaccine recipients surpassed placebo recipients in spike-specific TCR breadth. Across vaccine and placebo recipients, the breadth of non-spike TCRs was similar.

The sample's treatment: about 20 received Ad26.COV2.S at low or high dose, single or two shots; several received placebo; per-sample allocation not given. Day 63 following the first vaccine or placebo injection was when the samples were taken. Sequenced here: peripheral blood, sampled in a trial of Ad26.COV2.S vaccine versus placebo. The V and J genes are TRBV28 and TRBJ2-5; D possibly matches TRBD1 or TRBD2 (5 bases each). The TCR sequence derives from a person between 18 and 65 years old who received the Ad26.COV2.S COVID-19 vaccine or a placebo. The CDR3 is CASSFGTFSYQETQYF. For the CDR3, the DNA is TGTGCCAGCAGTTTCGGGACCTTTTCGTACCAAGAGACCCAGTACTTC.